The text below deals with one T cell receptor (beta chain). Its antigen is currently unknown. These data are taken from a study of T cells in localized non-small cell lung cancer. This CDR3 spans 16 amino acids. Trimming cost V 2 bases and J 3 bases, with 18 bases left between them. Germline CDR1 is SGHDT and CDR2 is YYEEEE. TCRdb keeps only in-frame clones here, not all; method: immunoSEQ multiplex PCR. The table records about 24,000 clones, about 80% of them present only once. Study outcomes and limitations: Median detection of top 100 tumor clones in adjacent lung was roughly 61 clones. Sequencing was restricted to one tumor region; therefore, heterogeneity remains possible.

The clonotype originates from a man aged 35 to 70 with stage II lung adenocarcinoma. The source material was PBMCs, sampled before any cancer treatment. V usage is TRBV5-6 and J usage is TRBJ2-7, with D tentatively TRBD1 (6 bases). The CDR3 sequence: CASSFGTGTRGYEQYF. CDR3 DNA: TGTGCCAGCAGCTTCGGTACGGGGACAAGGGGCTACGAGCAGTACTTC.